One and the same sample provided the 20 T cell receptor beta chains below, sequenced in a study of blood T cell repertoires in COVID-19. Using immunoSEQ multiplex PCR, the repertoire was profiled, and TCRdb retains in-frame clones only, with some absent. The table shows roughly 350,000 clones, with around nine tenths occurring only once. The sample taken for sequencing was peripheral blood. These receptors came from a woman between 65 and 79 years old with COVID-19, enrolled during active disease.

The J gene is TRBJ1-5, the V gene TRBV12-5; D uncertain. CDR3 length: 13 residues. Trimming left V 6 bases short and J 3 bases short, with 9 bases between. The germline V gene encodes CDR1 LGHNT and CDR2 FRNRAP. The CDR3 DNA follows: TGTGCTAGTGGGTGGGCCTCCAATCAGCCCCAGCATTTT. This codes for CASGWASNQPQHF. Full variable domain (remainder filled in from reference TRBV12-5 and TRBJ1-5): DARVTQTPRHKVTEMGQEVTMRCQPILGHNTVFWYRQTMMQGLELLAYFRNRAPLDDSGMPKDRFSAEMPDATLATLKIQPSEPRDSAVYFCASGWASNQPQHFGDGTRLSIL.

This chain joins TRBV6-5 and TRBJ1-5; D possibly corresponds to TRBD1 (6 bases). Deletions cut 7 bases from V and 5 bases from J, with 15 bases between. CDR1 is MNHEY and CDR2 is SVGAGI in the germline V gene. The CDR3 totals 14 residues. The CDR3 loop is CASTAGGADQPQHF. In DNA, the CDR3 is TGTGCCAGCACGGCGGGGGGCGCGGATCAGCCCCAGCATTTT.

The CDR3 nucleotides read TGTGCCAGCAGCCAAGAGATAGCGGGGTACCAAGAGACCCAGTACTTC. Amino acid sequence: CASSQEIAGYQETQYF. The chain employs TRBV3-1 (or the pseudogene TRBV3-2) and TRBJ2-5; 8 positions match TRBD2. CDR3 length equals 16 residues. After removal of 0 bases from V and 0 bases from J, the junction contained 3 bases not matched to a gene. Germline V CDR1 and CDR2: LGHDT, YNNKEL (reference sequence).

This clone came up a few times. This rearrangement joins TRBV7-9 to TRBJ2-7, with TRBD2 matching over 10 bases. V shed 7 bases and J 6 bases; nucleotides not matched to a gene: 12. The CDR3 totals 15 residues. Germline CDR1 reads SEHNR; CDR2 reads FQNEAQ (reference sequence). CDR3 loop: CASNLIAGGSSEQYF. CDR3 bases: TGTGCCAGCAACCTGATAGCGGGGGGAAGTAGCGAGCAGTACTTC.

The V and J genes are TRBV5-1 and TRBJ2-7; D is possibly TRBD1 (5 bases). V lost 0 bases and J 6 bases, leaving 16 bases between the germline ends. The CDR3 is 15 residues long. Germline values: CDR1 SGHRS, CDR2 YFSETQ. CDR3 in DNA: TGCGCCAGCAGCTTGGAGGGGTCACCTTCGGCCGAGCAGTACTTC. This sequence encodes CASSLEGSPSAEQYF.

The rearrangement links TRBV5-5 to TRBJ1-2; a possible D gene is TRBD1 (6 bases). Per the germline V gene, CDR1 is SGHKS and CDR2 is YYEKEE (reference sequence). The CDR3 consists of 13 residues. Trimming stripped 2 bases from V and 3 bases from J, with 8 bases between. The CDR3 loop is CASSLEGDYGYTF. The DNA of the CDR3 is TGTGCCAGCAGCTTAGAGGGGGACTATGGCTACACCTTC.

The V call is TRBV19, the J call TRBJ2-4, with a possible D match to TRBD2 (6 bases). V lost 6 bases and J 5 bases, leaving 20 bases between the germline ends. This CDR3 has 16 amino acids. Germline V lookup: CDR1 LNHDA, CDR2 SQIVND (reference sequence). Here the CDR3 DNA reads TGTGCCAGTAGCCCTCCCTCCCGGGACTCCCAAAACATTCAGTACTTC. This sequence encodes CASSPPSRDSQNIQYF.

The chain combines TRBV7-6 with TRBJ1-2; 8 bases map to TRBD1. Per germline, CDR1 SGHVS and CDR2 FNYEAQ. The CDR3 has 13 amino acids. V gave up 5 bases and J gave up 4 bases; unmatched junction bases: 3. The CDR3 here is CASSLTGAYGYTF. Written as DNA, the CDR3 is TGTGCCAGCAGCCTGACAGGGGCCTATGGCTACACCTTC.

The chain joins TRBV5-1 to TRBJ1-6; possible D gene TRBD1, 5 bases. V dropped 7 bases and J dropped 5 bases, with 13 bases sitting between them. The germline V gene has CDR1 SGHRS and CDR2 YFSETQ. This CDR3 comprises 14 residues. CDR3 coding DNA: TGCGCCAGCCGCCGGCAGACAGATAATTCACCCCTCCACTTT. It encodes CASRRQTDNSPLHF.

This clone was counted only a few times. This chain links TRBV19 with TRBJ1-5; TRBD1 might be the D (6 bases). Trimming took 8 bases from V and 2 from J, leaving 16 bases between them. CDR1 is LNHDA, CDR2 SQIVND, per germline (reference sequence). The CDR3 runs to 15 residues. The CDR3 region is CASRPAGVGNQPQHF. The CDR3 DNA sequence: TGTGCCAGTCGGCCTGCAGGGGTCGGCAATCAGCCCCAGCATTTT.

The rearrangement uses TRBV6-5 and TRBJ1-2; 9 nucleotides match TRBD1. J was trimmed by 4 bases and V by 4 bases; bases with no gene match: 10. Germline CDR1 MNHEY, CDR2 SVGAGI. This CDR3 is built from 16 residues. The DNA of the CDR3 is TGTGCCAGCAGTTCGTGGGGACAGGGAGTCGGCTATGGCTACACCTTC. This sequence encodes CASSSWGQGVGYGYTF.

The chain employs TRBV24-1 and TRBJ2-1, with D maybe TRBD2 (5 bases). Between the trimmed V and J ends, which lost 6 bases and 9 bases, there was a span of 23 bases. CDR3 length equals 16 residues. Per germline, CDR1 KGHDR and CDR2 SFDVKD. As DNA, the CDR3 is TGTGCCACCAGTAGTAGTTTGAGGGAACCGAGCGGTGAGCAGTTCTTC. Its translation is CATSSSLREPSGEQFF.

The chain links TRBV19 to TRBJ1-3, with a possible D match to TRBD1 (5 bases). With 4 bases removed from V and 0 bases from J, the gap between germline ends came to 13 bases. CDR1 and CDR2 from the germline V gene are LNHDA and SQIVND (reference sequence). The CDR3 extends over 16 amino acids. CDR3: CASSTSQAHSGNTIYF. CDR3 sequence (DNA): TGTGCCAGTAGTACTTCACAGGCCCACTCTGGAAACACCATATATTTT.

Comments on this clone: Within the sample, other DNA sequences also encode this same CDR3. The chain has TRBV3-1 (or the pseudogene TRBV3-2) and TRBJ2-5, with TRBD2 matching 9 bases. Germline V CDR1 and CDR2: LGHDT, YNNKEL (reference sequence). The CDR3 runs 16 residues. V lost 4 bases to trimming and J lost 2 bases; unmatched junction nucleotides: 8. The CDR3 DNA reads TGTGCCAGCAGCCCGGGACTAGCCGGGGGGCAAGAGACCCAGTACTTC. This encodes CASSPGLAGGQETQYF.

The chain joins TRBV19 to TRBJ2-7; possible D gene TRBD2, 5 bases. CDR3 length: 14 residues. V was pared by 5 bases and J by 1 base, with 12 bases between. Germline lookup yields CDR1 LNHDA and CDR2 SQIVND (reference sequence). CDR3 sequence reads: CASSPRTGSYEQYF. CDR3 in DNA: TGTGCCAGTAGTCCGCGGACGGGGTCCTACGAGCAGTACTTC. The variable domain in full, with the rest retrieved from reference TRBV19 and TRBJ2-7, is DGGITQSPKYLFRKEGQNVTLSCEQNLNHDAMYWYRQDPGQGLRLIYYSQIVNDFQKGDIAEGYSVSREKKESFPLTVTSAQKNPTAFYLCASSPRTGSYEQYFGPGTRLTVT.

This chain uses TRBV27 with TRBJ1-3, with TRBD1 matching over 7 bases. The CDR3 runs to 15 residues. J lost 4 bases, V lost 1 base, and 4 bases had no gene match. CDR1 and CDR2 from the germline V gene are MNHEY and SMNVEV (reference sequence). The CDR3 nucleotides read TGTGCCAGCAGTTTATACAGGGGAGCCGGAAACACCATATATTTT. It yields the protein CASSLYRGAGNTIYF.

The rearrangement links TRBV25-1 to TRBJ2-6, with 7 nucleotides matching TRBD1. The germline gives CDR1 MGHDK, CDR2 SYGVNS. The J segment lost 0 bases and the V segment lost 3 bases, leaving 8 bases of the junction unmatched. The CDR3 has 18 amino acids. Here the CDR3 DNA reads TGTGCCAGCAGTGATATCCACAGGGGTGACTCTGGGGCCAACGTCCTGACTTTC. Translated: CASSDIHRGDSGANVLTF.

The rearrangement uses TRBV5-1 and TRBJ1-1; TRBD1 matches at 11 bases. The CDR3 has 14 residues. The germline V gene encodes CDR1 SGHRS and CDR2 YFSETQ. After removal of 7 bases from V and 4 bases from J, the junction contained 6 bases not matched to a gene. The CDR3 sequence is CASRTGGGLTEAFF. CDR3 nucleotides: TGCGCCAGCCGGACAGGGGGCGGGCTCACTGAAGCTTTCTTT.

This clone appeared a single time. The rearrangement joins TRBV5-4 to TRBJ2-7; 10 positions match TRBD2. CDR1 SGHNT and CDR2 YYREEE come from the germline V gene (reference sequence). This CDR3 region has 15 residues. With V trimmed by 3 bases and J by 1 base, 4 bases remained unmatched. This CDR3 reads CASSSTSGASYEQYF. The CDR3 DNA sequence: TGTGCCAGCAGCTCTACTAGCGGGGCTTCCTACGAGCAGTACTTC.

The CDR3 sequence is CAIRGSETQYF. CDR3 DNA sequence: TGTGCCATCCGGGGTTCGGAGACCCAGTACTTC. The chain recombines TRBV10-3 with TRBJ2-5; a weak D match, TRBD2 (5 bases). CDR3 length equals 11 residues. V lost 8 bases and J lost 5, with 9 bases in between. Looked up from germline, CDR1 is ENHRY and CDR2 is SYGVKD.